Reported below is one T cell receptor (beta chain). The target of this receptor is not known. Nothing much larger sits one base from this clone, and base qualities are not available. From the germline V gene (reference sequence), CDR1 is MNHEY and CDR2 is SMNVEV. From cysteine to phenylalanine, the CDR3 is 15 amino acids long. Here the CDR3 DNA is all that survives: 45 bases in frame from base 1. V lost 4 bases and J lost 0 bases; the stretch between them is 13 bases long. The entry originates in a study of STAT5B mutations in CD4+ large granular lymphocyte leukemia (dated 2022 in TCRdb). For the wider study: Among the healthy controls, the CDR3 'QG' motif was associated with a particular HLA allele. The TCRbeta repertoires of CD4+ T-cell large granular lymphocyte leukemia patients were compared with the TCRbeta repertoires of healthy blood donors. Flow cytometry on FACSCanto II or FACSVerse showed that the purified fractions were more than 95% pure among lymphocytes. Study-level results and caveats: TRBV06-family usage was enriched among the top patient clones (8/27) compared with healthy controls (2/35). Greater clonality appeared to be present in CD4-sorted patient repertoires than in healthy CD4+ repertoires, and the difference was retained after the putative leukemic clones were removed. The data were not HLA-matched, and the higher clonality in CD4+ T-LGLL than in CD8+ T-LGLL could be due to the relatively small sample size. The main leukemic clonotypes were found to be private to each patient, although 25% to 30% of the main leukemic clonotypes were detected at low frequency in the non-leukemic repertoires of other patients.

The immunoSEQ assay at survey resolution was used to sequence TCRbeta rearrangements from genomic DNA. The authors' pipeline ran thus. In the TCR sequencing data, the lowest productive clonotype frequency that could be detected was 2.59 x 10-5. Only productive TCRbeta rearrangements, defined as complete and in-frame sequences, were included in the analyses. Sample clonality was computed as Simpson clonality in the immunoSEQ Analyzer version 3.0. Based on frequency, clones were grouped as very rare, small, medium, large (1-20%) or hyperexpanded (>20%). OLGA 1.2.3 estimated generation probabilities, VDJtools produced V-gene circos plots, VDJdb was queried for specificities, and GLIPH identified CDR3 motifs. The table comes from immuneACCESS by way of TCRdb, which keeps in-frame sequences with V and J called. Part of the clones is missing from these tables; in studies checked, under half for an unresolved V gene and the rest for unknown reasons. From that table come the V and J calls and clone size; the DNA was used to work out D and trimming. Counted in this sample were some 38,000 clones; over 75% of them appeared once. Less than 1.5% of the sample is in the top ten clones.

Healthy controls were 37 blood donors whose buffy coats came from the Finnish Red Cross blood service. All TCR-sequenced material derived from peripheral blood: patient blood samples and healthy donor buffy coats. Ficoll-Hypaque gradient centrifugation was used to isolate peripheral blood mononuclear cells. CD4+ cells were purified magnetically from the buffy coats of healthy controls. The Gentra Puregene Cell and Tissue kit was used to extract genomic DNA, and a Qubit 2.0 fluorometer was used to measure the amount of genomic DNA. The receptor was derived from a human donor in good health. The sequenced material came from CD4+ T cells from blood buffy coats. The sequence links TRBV27 to TRBJ2-7; matching of 7 bases hints at TRBD1 as the D gene. The CDR3 here reads CASSYRGLGSYEQYF. The nucleotide sequence reads as follows: TGTGCCAGCAGTTACAGGGGACTGGGCTCCTACGAGCAGTACTTC.